A single sample is the source of the 30 T cell receptor beta chains below, sequenced in a study of read filtering for tumor transcriptome and immune sequencing. This library used approximately 390 ng RNA and molecular barcoded adaptors spanning alpha/delta and beta/gamma chains. Each CDR3 protein gets one entry after TCRdb re-called the reads with MiXCR. The table records tens of thousands of distinct CDR3 sequences, under 25% of them present only once. The sample consisted of a population of CD138-negative cells sorted from bone marrow. All receptors come from a donor aged 40 or older with multiple myeloma.

This clonotype turned up a few times. The DNA for the CDR3 is TGCGCCAGCAGCTTGAGTGCGAACACCGGGGAGCTGTTTTTT. It yields the protein CASSLSANTGELFF. The chain carries TRBV5-1 and TRBJ2-2; D call uncertain. The germline V gene encodes CDR1 SGHRS and CDR2 YFSETQ. The V end lost 1 base, the J end lost 0 bases, and 4 bases lay between the germline ends. The CDR3 length is 14 residues.

This clonotype has a count of ten or more. The chain recombines TRBV27 with TRBJ1-4; D possibly corresponds to TRBD1 (5 bases). CDR1 MNHEY and CDR2 SMNVEV come from the germline V gene (reference sequence). V was cut by 4 bases and J by 7 bases, with 13 bases left in between. This CDR3 comprises 14 residues. CDR3 region: CASSSRYGGEKLFF. The CDR3 bases are TGTGCCAGCAGTTCGCGATACGGGGGTGAAAAACTGTTTTTT.

Many counts were recorded for this clonotype. The genes are TRBV3-1 and TRBJ1-4, with a possible D match to TRBD1 (5 bases). The CDR3 is 13 amino acids. Trimming left V 4 bases short and J 10 bases short, with 13 bases between. Germline values: CDR1 LGHDT, CDR2 YNNKEL (reference sequence). The CDR3 region has the DNA TGTGCCAGCAGCCTTCAGGGTATCGGAAAACTGTTTTTT. Its protein is CASSLQGIGKLFF.

This clonotype was detected ten times or more. The J gene is TRBJ2-5, the V gene TRBV24-1; D gene unclear. Germline V gene data show CDR1 as KGHDR and CDR2 as SFDVKD. The CDR3 length is 14 residues. V was pared by 1 base and J by 4 bases, with 9 bases between. CDR3 nucleotides: TGTGCCACCAGTGATTTTAATTCGGGAGAGACCCAGTACTTC. Amino acids: CATSDFNSGETQYF.

With respect to this clonotype: A read error likely explains this, since a far larger clone differs by one base. The chain joins TRBV7-9 to TRBJ2-1; D remains ambiguous. This CDR3 is 12 amino acids long. The germline V gene encodes CDR1 SEHNR and CDR2 FQNEAQ (reference sequence). CDR3 sequence: CASSLLTNEQLF. DNA of the CDR3: TGTGCCAGCAGCTTACTAACCAATGAGCAGCTCTTC.

This clonotype appeared many times. The V and J genes are TRBV29-1 and TRBJ2-3; perhaps TRBD1 as D (5 bases). The CDR3 is 13 residues long. The ends were cut back, 6 bases at V and 6 bases at J, with 16 bases in the middle. Germline values: CDR1 SQVTM, CDR2 ANQGSEA. The CDR3 DNA is TGCAGCGTCCAGGGCCCCATAAGCGATACGCAGTATTTT. This encodes CSVQGPISDTQYF.

The V and J genes are TRBV12-3 or TRBV12-4 and TRBJ1-1; no clear D gene. The length of the CDR3 is 14 residues. The V end was cut by 4 bases, the J end by 0 bases, with 9 bases between. CDR3 sequence reads: CASSYASMNTEAFF. For the CDR3, the DNA is TGTGCCAGCAGTTACGCCAGTATGAACACTGAAGCTTTCTTT.

This clonotype has a count of ten or more. The chain is built from TRBV23-1 and TRBJ2-1; TRBD1 agrees at 7 bases. TRBV23-1 qualifies as an ORF whose function is uncertain. The CDR3 has 14 residues. The ends lost 6 bases at V and 4 bases at J; junction bases unmatched: 6. This CDR3 is CASRRNRGYNEQFF. The CDR3 DNA is TGCGCCAGCAGACGAAACAGGGGTTACAATGAGCAGTTCTTC.

This clonotype was seen at least ten times. V usage is TRBV7-3 and J usage is TRBJ2-1, with TRBD2 matching 11 bases. V was clipped by 0 bases and J by 5 bases; unmatched bases: 6. This CDR3 has 17 residues. Germline CDR1 is SGHTA and CDR2 is FQGTGA. CDR3 amino acids: CASSLTSGGAIDNEQFF. The CDR3 bases are TGTGCCAGCAGCTTAACTAGCGGGGGGGCTATCGACAATGAGCAGTTCTTC.

A word on this clonotype: Its ends do not fully match the called genes, so a read error is possible. This chain connects TRBV18 to TRBJ1-1; TRBD1 might be the D (5 bases). Germline CDR1 KGHSH, CDR2 LQKENI. The CDR3 consists of 12 residues. DNA for the CDR3: TGTGCCAGCTCCCCAGGGAATACTGAAGCTCTCTTT. Encoded protein: CASSPGNTEALF.

As for this clonotype: This likely came from a read error, as a far larger clone is one base away. The rearrangement joins TRBV6-5 to TRBJ2-7; 7 bases align to TRBD1. The J call may be faulty, since TRBJ2-5 better matches the DNA end. CDR3 length: 13 amino acids. In germline, CDR1 is MNHEY, CDR2 SVGAGI. As DNA, the CDR3 is TGTGCCAGCAGTACAGGGGTCCGGCAGACCCAGTACTTC. Amino acids: CASSTGVRQTQYF.

About this clonotype: A read error is possible here, since a much larger clone lies one base away. V is TRBV7-2 and J is TRBJ2-1, with TRBD1 matching 7 bases. Looked up from germline, CDR1 is SGHTA and CDR2 is FQGNSA. This CDR3 comprises 17 residues. The CDR3 sequence: CASSFYRGGRPSNEQSF. The CDR3 nucleotides are TGTGCCAGCAGCTTTTACCGAGGGGGCCGCCCATCCAATGAGCAGTCCTTC.

With respect to this clonotype: A much more abundant neighbour one base away suggests this may be a read error. The chain links TRBV5-1 to TRBJ1-1; D is undetermined. This CDR3 is 14 amino acids long. Germline V gene sequence: CDR1 SGHRS, CDR2 YFSETQ. CDR3 residues: CASGLEEVNTEAFF. For the CDR3, the DNA is TGCGCCAGCGGCTTGGAAGAGGTGAACACTGAAGCTTTCTTT.

Judged by abundance, this clonotype is medium-sized. The rearrangement links TRBV6-5 to TRBJ1-1; D is unresolved. The CDR3 loop spans 12 amino acids. Germline CDR1 is MNHEY and CDR2 is SVGAGI. Between the trimmed V and J ends, which lost 6 bases and 5 bases, there was a span of 10 bases. CDR3 in amino acids: CASSESRTEAFF. CDR3 DNA sequence: TGTGCCAGCAGCGAGAGCCGGACTGAAGCTTTCTTT.

At least ten counts were recorded for this clonotype. One junction end does not reproduce the germline sequence, and a read error may be involved. The rearrangement joins TRBV12-3 or TRBV12-4 to TRBJ1-1, with 10 bases lining up with TRBD1. This CDR3 is 16 amino acids long. DNA of the CDR3: TGTGCCAGCAGCTTCGCCTCGGGACAGGGGCTTGGGGAGCAGTACTTT. Translating gives CASSFASGQGLGEQYF.

With regard to this clonotype: No conserved phenylalanine or tryptophan ends this CDR3, so it is likely a read error. This chain links TRBV5-1 with TRBJ2-7; TRBD2 matches 9 bases. Germline V gene sequence: CDR1 SGHRS, CDR2 YFSETQ. V shed 2 bases and J 0 bases; nucleotides not matched to a gene: 0. CDR3 size: 14 residues. The DNA for the CDR3 is TGCGCCAGCAGCTTTAGCGGGAGCTCCTACGAGCAGTACATC. It specifies CASSFSGSSYEQYI.

CDR3 protein: CASSSPFVQRGGADTQYF. For the CDR3, the DNA is TGTGCCAGCAGCTCCCCCTTTGTCCAGCGGGGGGGCGCAGATACGCAGTATTTT. The gene calls are TRBV11-2 and TRBJ2-3; TRBD2 matches 10 bases. J was trimmed by 4 bases and V by 4 bases; bases with no gene match: 14. The CDR3 extends over 18 amino acids. The germline CDR1 and CDR2 sequences are SGHAT and FQNNGV. The full variable domain, in which reference TRBV11-2 and TRBJ2-3 provide the parts outside the CDR3, is EAGVAQSPRYKIIEKRQSVAFWCNPISGHATLYWYQQILGQGPKLLIQFQNNGVVDDSQLPKDRFSAERLKGVDSTLKIQPAKLEDSAVYLCASSSPFVQRGGADTQYFGPGTRLTVL.

Many counts were recorded for this clonotype. V gene TRBV7-9 combines with J gene TRBJ2-1; D gene ambiguous. Germline V gene lookup returns CDR1 SEHNR and CDR2 FQNEAQ (reference sequence). This CDR3 is 11 amino acids long. Trimming removed 8 bases at V and 1 base at J, with 3 bases between. The CDR3 sequence: CASESYNEQFF. The CDR3 nucleotides read TGTGCCAGCGAGTCCTACAATGAGCAGTTCTTC. The whole variable domain, filled in from reference TRBV7-9 and TRBJ2-1, reads DTGVSQNPRHKITKRGQNVTFRCDPISEHNRLYWYRQTLGQGPEFLTYFQNEAQLEKSRLLSDRFSAERPKGSFSTLEIQRTEQGDSAMYLCASESYNEQFFGPGTRLTVL.

This clonotype has a count of ten or more. A read error may produce the germline difference seen at one junction end. This chain joins TRBV7-7 and TRBJ1-5; D is uncertain. CDR3 length: 13 residues. The V gene's germline CDR1 is SSHAT and CDR2 FNYEAQ (reference sequence). CDR3 region: CASSPSIGQPQHF. The CDR3 DNA reads TGTGCTAGCAGCCCCAGTATAGGACAGCCCCAGCATTTT.

This clonotype was picked up a small number of times. The gene calls are TRBV19 and TRBJ2-5; 8 positions match TRBD2. This CDR3 is 15 amino acids long. V shed 6 bases, J shed 4 bases, and the junction held 10 bases outside the gene matches. Germline CDR1 reads LNHDA; CDR2 reads SQIVND (reference sequence). The CDR3 spells CASRGIAGNRETQYF. In DNA form, the CDR3 reads TGTGCCAGTAGAGGGATAGCGGGGAATCGAGAGACCCAGTACTTC. Supplemented by reference TRBV19 and TRBJ2-5, the full variable domain reads DGGITQSPKYLFRKEGQNVTLSCEQNLNHDAMYWYRQDPGQGLRLIYYSQIVNDFQKGDIAEGYSVSREKKESFPLTVTSAQKNPTAFYLCASRGIAGNRETQYFGPGTRLLVL.

This clonotype was counted ten times or more. CDR3 nucleotide sequence: TGTGCCAGCAGTGAATTAGGGACAGGGTTGAACACTGAAGCTTTCTTT. Translated: CASSELGTGLNTEAFF. This chain uses TRBV6-1 with TRBJ1-1; 9 nucleotides match TRBD1. The CDR3 runs to 16 residues. With V trimmed by 2 bases and J by 0 bases, 4 bases remained unmatched. CDR1 and CDR2 from the germline V gene are MNHNS and SASEGT.

This clonotype was recorded at least ten times. J is TRBJ2-5 and V is TRBV19; 8 bases map to TRBD2. The CDR3 sequence is 15 residues long. Per germline, CDR1 LNHDA and CDR2 SQIVND (reference sequence). Germline trimming cut 6 bases from V and 4 bases from J; bases unmatched to any gene: 10. The CDR3 loop reads CASSRLLAGRETQYF. The CDR3 DNA sequence: TGTGCCAGTAGCCGCCTCCTAGCGGGTCGAGAGACCCAGTACTTC.

The chain carries TRBV9 and TRBJ2-1; tentatively, D is TRBD2 (6 bases). Germline lookup yields CDR1 SGDLS and CDR2 YYNGEE. The CDR3 length is 15 residues. The V end was cut by 0 bases, the J end by 5 bases, with 12 bases between. CDR3 DNA: TGTGCCAGCAGCGTAGAGATCTTAGCGGACAATGAGCAGTTCTTC. Its protein is CASSVEILADNEQFF.

This clonotype was counted between two and nine times. The chain joins TRBV2 to TRBJ2-7, with unresolved D. The CDR3 has 14 residues. V was shortened by 5 bases and J by 4 bases, with 15 bases between the two germline ends. Germline V CDR1 and CDR2: SNHLY, FYNNEI. CDR3 sequence reads: CASSLTGAWYEQYF. CDR3 bases: TGTGCCAGCAGTTTGACGGGTGCGTGGTACGAGCAGTACTTC.

The rearrangement links TRBV6-1 to TRBJ1-1, with D unclear. Germline-derived CDR1 and CDR2 are MNHNS and SASEGT. There are 14 residues in the CDR3. Trimming took 1 base from V and 7 from J, leaving 13 bases between them. The DNA of the CDR3 is TGTGCCAGCAGTGAAGGGTTCGCAGGCCTTGAAGCTTTCTTT. Its protein product is CASSEGFAGLEAFF.

In its sample, this clonotype was seen once. No conserved phenylalanine or tryptophan is present at the end of the CDR3, so a read error is the likely explanation. The V gene is TRBV9, the J gene TRBJ2-2, with D hard to call. Germline CDR1 and CDR2: SGDLS and YYNGEE. The CDR3 length is 13 residues. Trimming took 0 bases from V and 6 from J, leaving 6 bases between them. The CDR3 spells CASSVAEAGELFL. As DNA, the CDR3 is TGTGCCAGCAGCGTAGCGGAAGCCGGGGAGCTGTTTTTA.

Remarks on this clonotype: This likely comes from a read error, as the CDR3 has no conserved phenylalanine or tryptophan at its end. The CDR3 DNA reads TGTGCCAGCAGCCAAAACAGAAACTATGGCTACACCTCC. It is translated as CASSQNRNYGYTS. The V call is TRBV14, the J call TRBJ1-2; D uncertain. Germline loops: CDR1 SGHDN, CDR2 FVKESK. V was clipped by 2 bases and J by 2 bases, with 6 bases between them. The CDR3 totals 13 residues.

This clonotype was recorded at least ten times. The chain uses TRBV5-1 and TRBJ2-5; 8 bases map to TRBD1. CDR1 is SGHRS and CDR2 is YFSETQ in the germline V gene. The CDR3 runs to 14 residues. The junction had 5 bases not matched to a gene; V was cut back by 3 bases and J by 4 bases. CDR3 nucleotides: TGCGCCAGCAGCTCAGGACAGGGCGGAGAGACCCAGTACTTC. Translation gives CASSSGQGGETQYF.

This clonotype was counted only a few times. V is TRBV7-9 and J is TRBJ1-4, with a possible D match to TRBD1 (6 bases). Germline V gives CDR1 SEHNR, CDR2 FQNEAQ (reference sequence). The CDR3 has 15 amino acids. V was pared by 5 bases and J by 5 bases, with 15 bases between. The CDR3 reads CASSAMTGRNEKLFF. As DNA, the CDR3 is TGTGCCAGCAGCGCCATGACAGGACGGAATGAAAAACTGTTTTTT.

Comments on this clonotype: This sequence may be a read error, since a much larger clone differs from it by one base. The J gene is TRBJ2-5, the V gene TRBV7-9, with no clear D. With 6 bases removed from V and 2 bases from J, the gap between germline ends came to 10 bases. The CDR3 is made up of 13 amino acids. Germline V gene sequence: CDR1 SEHNR, CDR2 FQNEAQ (reference sequence). The CDR3 sequence: CASRPTAQETQYF. CDR3 in DNA: TGTGCCAGCAGACCGACGGCTCAAGAGACCCAGTACTTC.